This TCR beta chain appears in the sequencing data of a study of blood T cells in healthy people across ages. Germline lookup yields CDR1 SGDLS and CDR2 YYNGEE. This CDR3 has 14 residues. Donors were systemically healthy Caucasian individuals from Russia aged 6 to 90 years. At least 5 micrograms of total RNA were extracted per sample. About this clonotype: The antigen remains unidentified.

Then a second PCR, running roughly 7 to 11 cycles, was carried out with a sample-barcoded 5' primer and a J-beta primer mix. Through a template-switch adaptor with 12 random nucleotides, each cDNA molecule received a tag. Each CDR3 protein gets one entry after TCRdb re-called the 5' RACE reads with MiXCR. The data contain about 1.5 million distinct CDR3 sequences, about 45% of them seen just once; the ten biggest clones take up around 4%. Findings and caveats of the study: One million T cells yielded diversity estimates that were considered underestimates.

The receptor was isolated from a woman aged 18-29 years in good health. The chain uses TRBV9 and TRBJ2-7; no reliable D call. The J call may be faulty, since TRBJ2-5 better matches the DNA end. The specimen was blood. The CDR3 loop is CASSVGWRLETQYF. The DNA for the CDR3 is TGTGCCAGCAGCGTAGGGTGGCGACTAGAGACCCAGTACTTC.